This TCR beta chain was obtained from a study of CD8+ T cells in alopecia areata. Treatment given: oral pan-JAK inhibitor, 5-10 mg twice daily. Following extraction, RNA underwent reverse transcription to cDNA, which served as the sequencing template. The assay was immunoSEQ multiplex PCR, and TCRdb's table has in-frame clones only and misses some. This repertoire shows 200,000 to 250,000 clones, around 66% found once; its top ten account for about 4%. The CDR3 is 14 residues long. Germline V gene lookup returns CDR1 SGHDT and CDR2 YYEEEE. The V end lost 2 bases, the J end lost 4 bases, and 7 bases lay between the germline ends.

This material consisted of CD4+ T cells sorted from blood, taken at week 4, from a patient treated with tofacitinib. The clonotype comes from a human donor with alopecia areata. The chain has TRBV5-6 and TRBJ2-6; D uncertain. This CDR3 reads CASSLKVGANVLTF. The CDR3 DNA sequence: TGTGCCAGCAGCTTAAAGGTGGGGGCCAACGTCCTGACTTTC.